This T cell receptor (beta chain) appears in the sequencing data of a study of blood T cell repertoires in COVID-19. Whole-study context: The United States, Italy and Spain supplied acute and convalescent COVID-19 samples. PBMCs, B-cell-depleted T cells, or T cells were the source of the cDNA or gDNA that made up the material.

Germline lookup yields CDR1 DFQATT and CDR2 SNEGSKA (reference sequence). J lost 4 bases, V lost 4 bases, and 8 bases had no gene match. CDR3 length equals 14 residues. In the authors' methods: Amplification from reference gene primers served as the basis for estimated nucleated cell counts. Clones were read by immunoSEQ multiplex PCR, and TCRdb kept only the in-frame ones, dropping some. V and J calls and clone size are copied from that table; D and trimming were computed from the DNA. Of about 210,000 clones detected, around four fifths appear once; the ten largest clones hold roughly 7.6%. This clone was detected once.

Sequenced: peripheral blood. The rearrangement links TRBV20-1 to TRBJ1-2, with 8 bases fitting TRBD1. The clonotype comes from a woman aged 45-65 years with acute or convalescent COVID-19. This CDR3 is CSAIDSGGIYGYTF. CDR3 bases: TGCAGTGCTATTGATTCAGGGGGCATCTATGGCTACACCTTC.